Below are 12 T cell receptor beta chains sequenced from a single sample in a study of blood T cell repertoires in COVID-19. Method: immunoSEQ multiplex PCR; TCRdb's copy keeps in-frame clones and lacks some. The sample has about 400,000 clones; about 89% are singletons. Input material: PBMCs or T cells enriched from blood (not recorded which). Source of these receptors: a man aged 35-49 years in a cohort exposed to, infected with or recovered from COVID-19 (not recorded which).

This chain joins TRBV27 and TRBJ1-5, with 9 bases aligning to TRBD1. The CDR3 loop spans 17 amino acids. V lost 5 bases and J lost 6; bases outside the gene matches: 14. In germline, CDR1 is MNHEY, CDR2 SMNVEV (reference sequence). The CDR3 coding sequence is TGTGCCAGCAGTAACGGGACAGGGTTCCGAGTAGGTCAGCCCCAGCATTTT. Translating gives CASSNGTGFRVGQPQHF.

The rearrangement links TRBV6-1 to TRBJ1-5, with D possibly being TRBD1 (5 bases). CDR1 is MNHNS, CDR2 SASEGT, per germline. This CDR3 has 15 residues. Trimming pared 3 bases from V and 6 bases from J, leaving 15 bases between. This CDR3 reads CASSDQGGYGQPQHF. CDR3 nucleotides: TGTGCCAGCAGTGACCAGGGAGGCTATGGTCAGCCCCAGCATTTT.

This clone was seen a few times. For the CDR3, the DNA is TGTGCCAGCAGCTTAGGCACTCTCTACGAGCAGTACTTC. Translating it yields CASSLGTLYEQYF. The gene calls are TRBV7-8 and TRBJ2-7; no definite D call. The CDR3 runs 13 residues. Trimming pared 1 base from V and 3 bases from J, leaving 7 bases between. CDR1 and CDR2 (germline): SGHVS, FQNEAQ.

This chain uses TRBV15 with TRBJ1-3; D is unresolved. The germline CDR1 and CDR2 sequences are LNHNV and YYDKDF (reference sequence). The CDR3 is 15 amino acids. Trimming shortened V by 0 bases and J by 0 bases, and 6 bases separated the two germline ends. The CDR3 DNA reads TGTGCCACCAGCAGAGATGACACCTCTGGAAACACCATATATTTT. This encodes CATSRDDTSGNTIYF.

V usage is TRBV10-1 and J usage is TRBJ2-1; D might be TRBD2 (6 bases). V lost 2 bases and J 3 bases, leaving 14 bases between the germline ends. The CDR3 is 16 residues long. Germline V gene sequence: CDR1 WNHNN, CDR2 SYGVQD (reference sequence). The CDR3 region has the DNA TGCGCCAGCAGTGAGGTCGGGAGCGGCTTCTACAATGAGCAGTTCTTC. This translates into CASSEVGSGFYNEQFF.

The J gene is TRBJ2-1, the V gene TRBV18; TRBD2 aligns across 7 bases. Per germline, CDR1 KGHSH and CDR2 LQKENI. J was trimmed by 1 base and V by 1 base; bases with no gene match: 7. This CDR3 is built from 17 residues. CDR3 sequence reads: CASSPLPASGSYNEQFF. CDR3 bases: TGTGCCAGCTCACCACTCCCGGCTAGCGGTTCCTACAATGAGCAGTTCTTC. Together with reference TRBV18 and TRBJ2-1, the CDR3 gives the full variable domain: NAGVMQNPRHLVRRRGQEARLRCSPMKGHSHVYWYRQLPEEGLKFMVYLQKENIIDESGMPKERFSAEFPKEGPSILRIQQVVRGDSAAYFCASSPLPASGSYNEQFFGPGTRLTVL.

This clone has only a few counts. This rearrangement joins TRBV9 to TRBJ2-7; D uncertain. The V gene's germline CDR1 is SGDLS and CDR2 YYNGEE. The CDR3 totals 13 residues. Trimming left V 2 bases short and J 6 bases short, with 12 bases between. CDR3 sequence reads: CASSVYSSGEQYF. The CDR3 bases are TGTGCCAGCAGCGTCTATTCGTCTGGCGAGCAGTACTTC.

DNA of the CDR3: TGTGCCAGCAGCAACGACCGGAGGGAGCCCCAGCATTTT. Translated: CASSNDRREPQHF. The genes are TRBV7-2 and TRBJ1-5, with unresolved D. This CDR3 has 13 residues. Trimming took 5 bases from V and 8 from J, leaving 13 bases between them. Germline assignment: CDR1 SGHTA and CDR2 FQGNSA.

The V and J genes are TRBV28 and TRBJ1-6; 7 bases are shared with TRBD1. The CDR3 totals 12 residues. J gave up 8 bases and V 9 bases, and 4 bases lay outside the gene matches. Looked up from germline, CDR1 is MDHEN and CDR2 is SYDVKM. Written as DNA, the CDR3 is TGTGCCAGTTTTACAGGGGATTCACCCCTCCACTTT. As protein: CASFTGDSPLHF.

The chain is built from TRBV5-6 and TRBJ2-3, with 8 bases fitting TRBD2. V lost 9 bases and J lost 0; bases outside the gene matches: 6. Looked up from germline, CDR1 is SGHDT and CDR2 is YYEEEE. CDR3 length equals 14 residues. The CDR3 reads CATFSGTSTDTQYF. The DNA of the CDR3 is TGTGCCACCTTTAGCGGGACTAGCACAGATACGCAGTATTTT. The full variable domain, in which reference TRBV5-6 and TRBJ2-3 provide the parts outside the CDR3, is DAGVTQSPTHLIKTRGQQVTLRCSPKSGHDTVSWYQQALGQGPQFIFQYYEEEERQRGNFPDRFSGHQFPNYSSELNVNALLLGDSALYLCATFSGTSTDTQYFGPGTRLTVL.

This clone has a handful of counts. V gene TRBV5-1 combines with J gene TRBJ1-4; 8 bases map to TRBD1. The CDR3 covers 14 residues. Unmatched junction bases numbered 4, after V lost 5 bases and J lost 4 bases. CDR1 and CDR2 (germline): SGHRS, YFSETQ. The CDR3 DNA reads as TGCGCCAGCAGGGGAGACAGGGGTAATGAAAAACTGTTTTTT. Protein: CASRGDRGNEKLFF.

The chain couples TRBV29-1 to TRBJ2-2, with D tentatively TRBD2 (6 bases). Trimming pared 5 bases from V and 1 base from J, leaving 11 bases between. This CDR3 contains 14 residues. CDR1 is SQVTM and CDR2 is ANQGSEA in the germline V gene. Here the CDR3 reads CSVSAGLNTGELFF. DNA of the CDR3: TGCAGCGTTAGCGCGGGACTGAACACCGGGGAGCTGTTTTTT.